These 30 T cell receptor beta chains were all obtained from the same sample, sequenced in a study of blood T cell repertoires in COVID-19. TCRdb's copy holds only in-frame clones and misses some; the assay was immunoSEQ multiplex PCR. The sample yields more than 300,000 clones, over 75% seen once. Material: PBMCs or T cells enriched from blood (not recorded which). The origin of the receptors is a man aged 40-55 years in a cohort exposed to, infected with or recovered from COVID-19 (not recorded which).

The chain uses TRBV28 and TRBJ2-7, with 8 bases matching TRBD1. The junction had 6 bases not matched to a gene; V was cut back by 7 bases and J by 4 bases. The length of the CDR3 is 13 residues. CDR1 and CDR2 from the germline V gene are MDHEN and SYDVKM. The CDR3 DNA follows: TGTGCCAGCATGGACAGGGCCAAATACGAGCAGTACTTC. Its protein is CASMDRAKYEQYF.

The chain is built from TRBV5-6 and TRBJ1-2, with 9 positions matching TRBD1. CDR1 and CDR2 from the germline V gene are SGHDT and YYEEEE. After removal of 0 bases from V and 3 bases from J, the junction contained 0 bases not matched to a gene. The CDR3 is made up of 14 amino acids. For the CDR3, the DNA is TGTGCCAGCAGCTTGGGACAGGGGGACTATGGCTACACCTTC. This encodes CASSLGQGDYGYTF.

This rearrangement joins TRBV11-2 to TRBJ2-1; 13 bases match TRBD2. This CDR3 has 14 residues. Germline CDR1 SGHAT, CDR2 FQNNGV. The junction had 1 base not matched to a gene; V was cut back by 5 bases and J by 6 bases. DNA for the CDR3: TGTGCCAGCAGCCGGACTAGCGGGAGCAATGAGCAGTTCTTC. It codes for CASSRTSGSNEQFF.

The CDR3 loop is CASSLEGQGYNEQFF. CDR3 nucleotides: TGCGCCAGCAGCTTGGAAGGACAGGGATACAATGAGCAGTTCTTC. V is TRBV5-1 and J is TRBJ2-1; 8 nucleotides match TRBD1. V lost 0 bases and J lost 4; bases outside the gene matches: 3. The CDR3 spans 15 residues. The germline V gene has CDR1 SGHRS and CDR2 YFSETQ.

The V gene is TRBV6-5, the J gene TRBJ2-3, with TRBD2 matching 8 bases. Germline loops: CDR1 MNHEY, CDR2 SVGAGI. V lost 6 bases and J lost 4; bases outside the gene matches: 9. The CDR3 covers 15 residues. As DNA, the CDR3 is TGTGCCAGCAGCCCCCGGGGACTAGAGCCAGATACGCAGTATTTT. This codes for CASSPRGLEPDTQYF.

The chain joins TRBV28 to TRBJ2-7, with 10 bases aligning to TRBD2. Germline lookup yields CDR1 MDHEN and CDR2 SYDVKM. The CDR3 loop spans 15 amino acids. The trim removed 6 bases at V and 3 bases at J, leaving 8 bases unmatched. In nucleotides, the CDR3 is TGTGCCAGCAGCCACCAGACTAGCGGGTTCTACGAGCAGTACTTC. Protein sequence: CASSHQTSGFYEQYF.

V gene TRBV24-1 combines with J gene TRBJ1-5; TRBD1 matches 8 bases. Germline V gene sequence: CDR1 KGHDR, CDR2 SFDVKD. The V gene end was trimmed by 9 bases and the J gene end by 9 bases; junction bases not matched to a gene: 12. The CDR3 is 14 amino acids. The CDR3 coding sequence is TGTGCCACCGGAGACCACAGGGGGTTTACGCCCCAGCATTTT. This gives the protein CATGDHRGFTPQHF.

This clone has just a few counts. The chain carries TRBV27 and TRBJ1-1; TRBD1 is a possible D gene (6 bases). Germline loops: CDR1 MNHEY, CDR2 SMNVEV (reference sequence). This CDR3 comprises 15 residues. Trimming removed 4 bases from V and 0 bases from J, with 12 bases in between. The CDR3 nucleotides read TGTGCCAGCAGTTCTAGGGGGAGATTGAACACTGAAGCTTTCTTT. Protein sequence: CASSSRGRLNTEAFF.

The rearrangement joins TRBV19 to TRBJ2-4, with D possibly being TRBD2 (6 bases). Germline V gene sequence: CDR1 LNHDA, CDR2 SQIVND (reference sequence). The length of the CDR3 is 16 residues. The ends were cut back, 3 bases at V and 2 bases at J, with 14 bases in the middle. The CDR3: CASSISWAGPKNIQYF. CDR3 sequence (DNA): TGTGCCAGTAGTATTAGCTGGGCGGGACCCAAAAACATTCAGTACTTC.

The genes are TRBV10-3 and TRBJ2-7; the match to TRBD2 covers 10 bases. CDR3 length equals 16 residues. V trimming: 3 bases; J trimming: 3 bases; junction bases outside the gene matches: 8. CDR1 and CDR2 (germline): ENHRY, SYGVKD. The CDR3 is CAISEIGASGSYEQYF. The CDR3, as DNA: TGTGCCATCAGTGAAATTGGAGCTAGCGGGAGCTACGAGCAGTACTTC.

V and J are TRBV19 and TRBJ1-5; a possible D gene is TRBD1 (6 bases). V was cut by 5 bases and J by 7 bases, with 15 bases left in between. Per the germline V gene, CDR1 is LNHDA and CDR2 is SQIVND (reference sequence). The CDR3 runs 14 residues. The chain's CDR3 is CASSVTGKGQPQHF. In nucleotides, the CDR3 is TGTGCCAGTAGTGTCACAGGGAAAGGGCAGCCCCAGCATTTT.

The chain uses TRBV3-1 (or the pseudogene TRBV3-2) and TRBJ2-1; 7 bases are shared with TRBD2. Germline CDR1 and CDR2: LGHDT and YNNKEL (reference sequence). This CDR3 is 16 amino acids long. Losses at the gene ends were 1 base for V and 8 bases for J; bases not matched to a gene: 11. CDR3 nucleotides: TGTGCCAGCAGCCAAGTGGCGGGAGCTGGGGGGTATGAGCAGTTCTTC. Translating it yields CASSQVAGAGGYEQFF.

Only one count was recorded for this clone. The rearrangement links TRBV5-6 to TRBJ2-7, with 7 positions matching TRBD1. Germline values: CDR1 SGHDT, CDR2 YYEEEE. The CDR3 covers 14 residues. V was pared by 4 bases and J by 4 bases, with 8 bases of the junction left unmatched. The CDR3 here is CASSLAGTAYEQYF. The CDR3 nucleotides read TGTGCCAGCAGCCTTGCTGGGACAGCGTACGAGCAGTACTTC.

The chain combines TRBV5-6 with TRBJ2-2, with 8 positions matching TRBD1. The CDR3 runs 16 residues. V shed 4 bases and J 4 bases; nucleotides not matched to a gene: 9. Looked up from germline, CDR1 is SGHDT and CDR2 is YYEEEE. As DNA, the CDR3 is TGTGCCAGCAGCCCGGGACAGGCCTCTTTCACCGGGGAGCTGTTTTTT. This codes for CASSPGQASFTGELFF.

The rearrangement links TRBV7-9 to TRBJ2-3; 8 positions agree with TRBD1. V lost 0 bases and J lost 0; bases outside the gene matches: 2. The V gene's germline CDR1 is SEHNR and CDR2 FQNEAQ (reference sequence). The CDR3 loop spans 16 amino acids. For the CDR3, the DNA is TGTGCCAGCAGCTTAGCAGCAGGGGGCAGCACAGATACGCAGTATTTT. This sequence encodes CASSLAAGGSTDTQYF.

The genes are TRBV5-5 and TRBJ1-6; D is unclear. The V end was cut by 4 bases, the J end by 10 bases, with 12 bases between. Germline loops: CDR1 SGHKS, CDR2 YYEKEE (reference sequence). The CDR3 consists of 13 residues. The CDR3 protein is CASSPESESPLHF. The CDR3 coding sequence is TGTGCCAGCAGCCCCGAGTCGGAGTCACCCCTCCACTTT.

Here the CDR3 reads CASSQTYEQYF. In nucleotides, the CDR3 is TGTGCCAGCAGTCAGACCTACGAGCAGTACTTC. The genes are TRBV2 and TRBJ2-7; the D is unclear. This CDR3 spans 11 amino acids. Germline-derived CDR1 and CDR2 are SNHLY and FYNNEI. V lost 5 bases to trimming and J lost 2 bases, with 4 bases between them.

The J gene is TRBJ2-2, the V gene TRBV5-3; the D is unclear. TRBV5-3 is placed among ORFs of uncertain function. The CDR3 consists of 17 residues. The V gene lost 4 bases and the J gene lost 1 base, with 17 bases spanning the gap. For the CDR3, the DNA is TGTGCCAGAAGCCCTGGTCAGTCCCCTTTGAACACCGGGGAGCTGTTTTTT. Amino acids: CARSPGQSPLNTGELFF.

As for this clone: The same CDR3 is also encoded by other DNA sequences in this sample. The chain has TRBV18 and TRBJ2-1; 14 bases are a match to TRBD2. After removal of 2 bases from V and 7 bases from J, the junction contained 1 base not matched to a gene. The CDR3 is made up of 15 amino acids. The germline V gene encodes CDR1 KGHSH and CDR2 LQKENI. CDR3 nucleotides: TGTGCCAGCTCACCAGGGACTAGCGGGAGAAATGAGCAGTTCTTC. Translating gives CASSPGTSGRNEQFF. Combining the CDR3 with reference TRBV18 and TRBJ2-1 gives the whole variable domain NAGVMQNPRHLVRRRGQEARLRCSPMKGHSHVYWYRQLPEEGLKFMVYLQKENIIDESGMPKERFSAEFPKEGPSILRIQQVVRGDSAAYFCASSPGTSGRNEQFFGPGTRLTVL.

CDR3 sequence (DNA): TGTGCCAGCACCGGGACAGGGGGCAATCAGCCCCAGCATTTT. Amino acid sequence: CASTGTGGNQPQHF. This chain links TRBV5-8 with TRBJ1-5, with TRBD1 matching over 10 bases. V shed 6 bases, J shed 2 bases, and the junction held 2 bases outside the gene matches. Germline CDR1 and CDR2: SGHTS and YDEGEE. The CDR3 covers 14 residues.

The chain is built from TRBV18 and TRBJ2-7; D is perhaps TRBD1 (7 bases). The germline V gene has CDR1 KGHSH and CDR2 LQKENI. This CDR3 is 19 amino acids long. Deletions cut 6 bases from V and 3 bases from J, with 30 bases between. The chain's CDR3 is CASSFRRGLTGNNFYEQYF. As DNA, the CDR3 is TGTGCCAGCTCTTTTCGGAGGGGTCTGACAGGGAATAATTTCTACGAGCAGTACTTC. The complete variable domain, with remaining parts taken from reference TRBV18 and TRBJ2-7, reads NAGVMQNPRHLVRRRGQEARLRCSPMKGHSHVYWYRQLPEEGLKFMVYLQKENIIDESGMPKERFSAEFPKEGPSILRIQQVVRGDSAAYFCASSFRRGLTGNNFYEQYFGPGTRLTVT.

The chain is built from TRBV20-1 and TRBJ1-1, with D maybe TRBD1 (5 bases). There are 11 residues in the CDR3. Germline V gene lookup returns CDR1 DFQATT and CDR2 SNEGSKA (reference sequence). V was pared by 1 base and J by 6 bases, with 6 bases between. As DNA, the CDR3 is TGCAGTGCTAGAGGGGGGGCTGAAGCTTTCTTT. Translated: CSARGGAEAFF.

This clone was detected once. The chain recombines TRBV6-5 with TRBJ1-3; 11 bases align to TRBD1. Germline V gene data show CDR1 as MNHEY and CDR2 as SVGAGI. The CDR3 sequence is 15 residues long. The junction had 3 bases not matched to a gene; V was cut back by 6 bases and J by 2 bases. Written as DNA, the CDR3 is TGTGCCAGCAGGATGGACAGGGGGCCTGGAAACACCATATATTTT. Amino acids: CASRMDRGPGNTIYF.

This clone has more than one count but fewer than ten. The rearrangement links TRBV5-1 to TRBJ2-7; the match to TRBD2 covers 15 bases. Germline CDR1 and CDR2: SGHRS and YFSETQ. This CDR3 region has 17 residues. V dropped 2 bases and J dropped 7; count of bases not matched to a gene: 10. CDR3 residues: CASSFGLAGGPWREQYF. Written as DNA, the CDR3 is TGCGCCAGCAGCTTCGGACTAGCGGGAGGGCCTTGGAGGGAGCAGTACTTC.

A single count supports this clone. The genes are TRBV6-1 and TRBJ1-2; TRBD1 might be the D (5 bases). This CDR3 comprises 16 residues. Trimming shortened V by 4 bases and J by 8 bases, and 23 bases separated the two germline ends. Germline V CDR1 and CDR2: MNHNS, SASEGT. The CDR3 here is CASSGWDGALPGGYTF. The CDR3 DNA reads TGTGCCAGCAGTGGATGGGATGGGGCCTTGCCTGGGGGCTACACCTTC.

The chain is built from TRBV15 and TRBJ1-4, with 8 bases fitting TRBD1. Germline-derived CDR1 and CDR2 are LNHNV and YYDKDF (reference sequence). Losses at the gene ends were 0 bases for V and 7 bases for J; bases not matched to a gene: 7. The CDR3 has 16 amino acids. This CDR3 is CATSRDIGGQGEKLFF. In DNA, the CDR3 is TGTGCCACCAGCAGAGATATAGGAGGACAGGGTGAAAAACTGTTTTTT.

This clone was detected once. The chain joins TRBV10-1 to TRBJ2-5; 12 positions agree with TRBD2. Germline V CDR1 and CDR2: WNHNN, SYGVQD (reference sequence). Trimming cost V 3 bases and J 3 bases; bases outside gene matches: 5. This CDR3 has 16 amino acids. Here the CDR3 reads CASSETGLAGKETQYF. For the CDR3, the DNA is TGCGCCAGCAGTGAAACGGGACTAGCGGGTAAAGAGACCCAGTACTTC.

This clone has just a few counts. The rearrangement uses TRBV29-1 and TRBJ1-1, with TRBD1 matching over 8 bases. Trimming took 4 bases from V and 8 from J; bases not matched to a gene: 3. The CDR3 is 11 amino acids. Per germline, CDR1 SQVTM and CDR2 ANQGSEA. The CDR3 is CSVGQGTEAFF. In DNA form, the CDR3 reads TGCAGCGTTGGACAGGGGACAGAAGCTTTCTTT.

This sequence joins TRBV4-1 and TRBJ2-1; D gene unclear. The CDR3 has 14 amino acids. Germline-derived CDR1 and CDR2 are MGHRA and YSYEKL. V gave up 4 bases and J gave up 8 bases, with 15 bases separating them. CDR3 coding DNA: TGCGCCAGCAGCCCTTCAATACAACGGGATGAGCAGTTCTTC. Protein product: CASSPSIQRDEQFF.

The genes are TRBV19 and TRBJ1-2; 8 bases map to TRBD1. The CDR3 sequence is 17 residues long. Trimming took 6 bases from V and 3 from J; bases not matched to a gene: 15. The germline gives CDR1 LNHDA, CDR2 SQIVND (reference sequence). The CDR3 loop reads CASSRGQAVSHDYGYTF. CDR3 bases: TGTGCCAGTAGCCGGGGACAGGCCGTCTCCCATGACTATGGCTACACCTTC.